These T cell receptor beta chains were read from a single sample in a study of T cell responses to AZD1222 COVID-19 vaccine. TCRdb's copy holds only in-frame clones and misses some; the assay was immunoSEQ multiplex PCR. The profile covers tens of thousands of clones, with around 90% appearing a single time and around 24% taken by the ten largest. This specimen consisted of peripheral blood, obtained on day 0 of AZD1222 vaccination. These receptors were collected from an adult in good health. Both conserved end residues are part of each CDR3. The D gene is left open where the match is weak. For some rows the clone size is stated as once, few or many, or as a class when expanded; others skip it.

-	TRBJ1-1	-	TRBV6-1	CASSDRVSTEAFF	TGTGCCAGCAGTGACAGGGTGTCCACTGAAGCTTTCTTT
-	TRBJ2-5	-	TRBV6-5	CASSQGQARETQYF	TGTGCCAGCAGTCAGGGTCAAGCGCGAGAGACCCAGTACTTC
-	TRBJ2-2	-	TRBV30	CAWTQMTGELFF	TGTGCCTGGACACAGATGACCGGGGAGCTGTTTTTT
TRBD1	TRBJ2-5	once	TRBV28	CASSVNGQGARETQYF	TGTGCCAGCAGTGTAAACGGACAGGGGGCGCGGGAGACCCAGTACTTC
-	TRBJ1-5	-	TRBV7-2	CASRLSFNQPQHF	TGTGCCAGCAGACTGAGCTTCAATCAGCCCCAGCATTTT
-	TRBJ1-2	-	TRBV6-2/TRBV6-3	CASSYSENGYTF	TGTGCCAGCAGTTACTCGGAAAATGGCTACACCTTC
TRBD2	TRBJ2-1	-	TRBV7-6	CASSLEGTSDNEQFF	TGTGCCAGCAGCTTAGAGGGGACTAGTGACAATGAGCAGTTCTTC
-	TRBJ1-5	-	TRBV6-1	CASSEARPQHF	TGTGCCAGCAGTGAGGCCCGACCCCAGCATTTT
TRBD1	TRBJ1-1	-	TRBV27	CASSLEGAAFF	TGTGCCAGCAGTTTAGAGGGGGCGGCTTTCTTT
-	TRBJ2-2	-	TRBV6-2/TRBV6-3	CASSYYGVGELFF	TGTGCCAGCAGTTACTACGGGGTCGGGGAGCTGTTTTTT
-	TRBJ1-1	-	TRBV6-5	CASSWSGPAKAFF	TGTGCCAGCAGTTGGTCCGGACCGGCAAAAGCTTTCTTT
-	TRBJ1-6	few	TRBV7-9	CASSVQGHNSPLHF	TGTGCCAGCAGCGTTCAGGGTCATAATTCACCCCTCCACTTT
TRBD1	TRBJ1-4	-	TRBV12-3/TRBV12-4	CASSLDRDEKLFF	TGTGCCAGCAGTTTGGACAGGGATGAAAAACTGTTTTTT
TRBD1	TRBJ2-7	-	TRBV4-1	CASSQAFPDRGMGDEQYF	TGCGCCAGCAGCCAAGCATTTCCGGACAGGGGAATGGGTGACGAGCAGTACTTC
-	TRBJ2-7	once	TRBV30	CAWSGAGSYEQYF	TGTGCCTGGAGTGGGGCGGGTTCCTACGAGCAGTACTTC
-	TRBJ1-2	-	TRBV4-1	CASSQSENYGYTF	TGCGCCAGCAGCCAATCAGAAAACTATGGCTACACCTTC
-	TRBJ1-5	-	TRBV3-1/TRBV3-2	CASSQGGGQPQHF	TGTGCCAGCAGCCAAGGGGGTGGTCAGCCCCAGCATTTT
TRBD1	TRBJ1-3	-	TRBV30	CAWSVRTGGVSGNTIYF	TGTGCCTGGAGTGTACGGACAGGTGGGGTCTCTGGAAACACCATATATTTT
-	TRBJ2-1	-	TRBV11-2	CASSLIGIDEQFF	TGTGCCAGCAGCTTAATCGGGATCGATGAGCAGTTCTTC
TRBD1	TRBJ2-5	-	TRBV7-2	CASSSGTGYQETQYF	TGTGCCAGCAGCTCGGGGACAGGGTACCAAGAGACCCAGTACTTC
-	TRBJ1-5	-	TRBV28	CASSFEQRNQPQHF	TGTGCCAGCAGTTTCGAACAGCGCAATCAGCCCCAGCATTTT
-	TRBJ1-4	-	TRBV9	CASSGGATNEKLFF	TGTGCCAGCAGCGGGGGTGCAACTAATGAAAAACTGTTTTTT
-	TRBJ2-5	-	TRBV4-2	CASSTRIAGQGSGETQYF	TGTGCCAGCAGCACACGAATAGCGGGACAGGGTTCTGGCGAGACCCAGTACTTC
TRBD2	TRBJ2-5	-	TRBV2	CASSDGRGQETQYF	TGTGCCAGCAGTGATGGGCGGGGGCAAGAGACCCAGTACTTC
TRBD2	TRBJ2-7	-	TRBV6-2/TRBV6-3	CASSSWTSASYEQYF	TGTGCCAGCAGTTCCTGGACTAGCGCCTCCTACGAGCAGTACTTC
-	TRBJ2-2	-	TRBV5-4	CASSLSSGNTGELFF	TGTGCCAGCAGCTTGTCGAGCGGAAACACCGGGGAGCTGTTTTTT
-	TRBJ2-5	once	TRBV30	CAWSRGIETQYF	TGTGCCTGGAGTCGGGGTATAGAGACCCAGTACTTC
TRBD1	TRBJ1-2	-	TRBV5-4	CASSLLTGNDGYTF	TGTGCCAGCAGCTTATTGACAGGGAACGATGGCTACACCTTC
-	TRBJ2-7	-	TRBV27	CASSLAGSSYEQYF	TGTGCCAGCAGTTTAGCGGGGAGCTCCTACGAGCAGTACTTC
-	TRBJ2-1	-	TRBV10-2	CASSDGFYNEQFF	TGCGCCAGCAGTGACGGCTTCTACAATGAGCAGTTCTTC